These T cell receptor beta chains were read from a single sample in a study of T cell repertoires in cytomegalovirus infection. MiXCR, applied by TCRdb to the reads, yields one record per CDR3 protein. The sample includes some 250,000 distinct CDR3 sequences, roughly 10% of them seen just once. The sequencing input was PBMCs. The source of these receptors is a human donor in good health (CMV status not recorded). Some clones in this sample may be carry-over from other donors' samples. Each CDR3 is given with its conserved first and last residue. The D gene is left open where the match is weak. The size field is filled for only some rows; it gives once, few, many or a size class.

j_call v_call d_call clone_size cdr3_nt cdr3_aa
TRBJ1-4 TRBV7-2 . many TGTGCCAGCAGCTTATTGGGGGCCGTGGGTGAAAAACTGTTTTTT CASSLLGAVGEKLFF
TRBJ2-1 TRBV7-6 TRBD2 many TGTGCCAGCAGCCTAGGCGTTTCGGGAGGCTTCAATGAGCAGTTCTTC CASSLGVSGGFNEQFF
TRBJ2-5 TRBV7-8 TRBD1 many TGTGCCAGCAGCTTCCAACAGGGGGCCGGGGAGACCCAGTACTTC CASSFQQGAGETQYF
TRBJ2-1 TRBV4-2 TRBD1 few TGTGCCAGCAGCCAAGGACAGGGTGCCTACAATGAGCAGTTCTTC CASSQGQGAYNEQFF
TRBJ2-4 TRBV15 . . TGTGCCACCAGCCAAACGGCAGAAGCCAAAAACATTCAGTACTTC CATSQTAEAKNIQYF
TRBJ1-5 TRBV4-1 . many TGCGCCAGCAGCCAAGAGCCAGGTAGCAATCAGCCCCAGCATTTT CASSQEPGSNQPQHF
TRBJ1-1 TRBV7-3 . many TGTGCCAGCAGCTTAGAACCGGGACGGTTGAACACTGAAGCTTTCTTT CASSLEPGRLNTEAFF
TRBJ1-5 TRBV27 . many TGTGCCAGCAGTCTATACACAGGAGGCAATCAGCCCCAGCATTTT CASSLYTGGNQPQHF
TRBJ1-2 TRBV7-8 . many TGTGCCAGCAGTCCAACCGGGACAAGTGGCTACACCTTC CASSPTGTSGYTF
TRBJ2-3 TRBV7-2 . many TGTGCCAGCAGCTTCGAGGGGATGAGAGCGGATACGCAGTATTTT CASSFEGMRADTQYF
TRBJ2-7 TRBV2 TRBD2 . TGTGCCAGCTACGGACTAGCTTCCTACGAGCAGTACTTC CASYGLASYEQYF
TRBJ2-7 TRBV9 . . TGTGCCAGCAGCGTAGATCTCGGGAATCTCGAGCAGTACTTC CASSVDLGNLEQYF
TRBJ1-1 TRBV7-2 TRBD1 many TGTGCCAGCAGCTTAAGGGGGCGAACTGAAGCTTTCTTT CASSLRGRTEAFF
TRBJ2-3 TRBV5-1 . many TGCGCCAGCTTCCGGCGGGACGGAGATACGCAGTATTTT CASFRRDGDTQYF
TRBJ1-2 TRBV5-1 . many TGCGCCAGCAGCTTGGCCAAAGGTACCGTTAACTATGGCTACACCTTC CASSLAKGTVNYGYTF
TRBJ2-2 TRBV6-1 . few TGTGCCAGCAGTGAAGGGACTCCCAACACCGGGGAGCTGTTTTTT CASSEGTPNTGELFF
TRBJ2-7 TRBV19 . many TGTGCCAGTAGTATGAACTCAAGAAAGCCCTACGAGCAGTACTTC CASSMNSRKPYEQYF
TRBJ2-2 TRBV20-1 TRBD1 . TGCAGTGCTGGGGACAGGGGTCGCGCGAACACCGGGGAGCTGTTTTTT CSAGDRGRANTGELFF
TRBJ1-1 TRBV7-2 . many TGTGCCAGCAGCCCCGAAGGACGACGAATGAACACTGAAGCTTTCTTT CASSPEGRRMNTEAFF
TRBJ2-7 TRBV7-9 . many TGTGCCAGCAGCGTCCTCAGGGACGAGCAGTACTTC CASSVLRDEQYF
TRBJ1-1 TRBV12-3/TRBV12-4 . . TGTGCCAGCAGAGCGCGGGACACTGAAGCTTTCTTT CASRARDTEAFF
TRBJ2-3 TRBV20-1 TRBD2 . TGCAGTGCGCGAGGCACGTCTAGCGGGAGGGCCGAGATAGATACGCAGTATTTT CSARGTSSGRAEIDTQYF
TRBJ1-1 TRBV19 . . TGTGCCAGTAGTGACCCGGGAGTAGGCACTGAAGCTTTCTTT CASSDPGVGTEAFF
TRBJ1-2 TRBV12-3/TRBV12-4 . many TGTGCCAGCAGTTTAAGGAGGGGCTACACCTTC CASSLRRGYTF
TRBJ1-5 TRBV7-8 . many TGTGCCAGCAGCATGGGGAGTAGCAATCAGCCCCAGCATTTT CASSMGSSNQPQHF
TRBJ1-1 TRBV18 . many TGTGCCAGCTCCACCCATGGTCTCACTGAAGCTTTCTTT CASSTHGLTEAFF
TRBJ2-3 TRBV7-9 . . TGTGCCAGCAGGTCTCGGGTGGACGACACAGATACGCAGTATTTT CASRSRVDDTDTQYF
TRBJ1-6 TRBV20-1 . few TGCAGTGCTAGGCCGATAGGACAGCTGCAAAATTCACCCCTCCACTTT CSARPIGQLQNSPLHF
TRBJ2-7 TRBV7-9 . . TGTGCCAGCAGCTTAGGGAAGCAATCCGAGCAGTACTTC CASSLGKQSEQYF
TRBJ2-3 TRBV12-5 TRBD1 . TGTGCTAGTGGTTTGGGCGGACAGGGTGGAAATACGCAGTATTTT CASGLGGQGGNTQYF
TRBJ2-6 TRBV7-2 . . TGTGCCAGCAGCGACCAGGGGTCTGGGGCCAACGTCCTGACTTTC CASSDQGSGANVLTF
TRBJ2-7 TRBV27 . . TGTGCCAGCACAACGACACCCTCCTACGAGCAGTACTTC CASTTTPSYEQYF
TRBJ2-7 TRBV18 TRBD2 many TGTGCCAGCTCACCGATGGGAGTTAGCGGGAGCAGCAACGAGCAGTACTTC CASSPMGVSGSSNEQYF
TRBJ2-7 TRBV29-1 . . TGCAGCGCCGGGGACTTCACCCCTAACGAGCAGTACTTC CSAGDFTPNEQYF
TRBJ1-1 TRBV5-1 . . TGCGCCAGCAGCTCTGGGGGGCAACCTGAAGCTTTCTTT CASSSGGQPEAFF
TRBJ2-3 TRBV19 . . TGTGCCAGTAGTATCCTTCAGGGTACAAGGGTTACGCAGTATTTT CASSILQGTRVTQYF
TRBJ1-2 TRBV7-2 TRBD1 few TGTGCCAGCAGCTTAGGGACAGGGACATTTGGTGGCTACACCTTC CASSLGTGTFGGYTF
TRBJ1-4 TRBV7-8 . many TGTGCCAGCAGCCCAACTGCCCGGCGGATGGGTCGGACTAATGAAAAACTGTTTTTT CASSPTARRMGRTNEKLFF
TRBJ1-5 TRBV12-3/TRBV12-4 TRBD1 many TGTGCCAGCAGGAATGGGGGACAGCATATCAATCAGCCCCAGCATTTT CASRNGGQHINQPQHF
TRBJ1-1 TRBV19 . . TGTGCCAGTAGTAGGATAGGGGTGCGGACTGAAGCTTTCTTT CASSRIGVRTEAFF
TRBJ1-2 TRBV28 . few TGTGCCAGCATCCTCCAGGGGCCTAACTATGGCTACACCTTC CASILQGPNYGYTF
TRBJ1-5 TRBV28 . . TGTGCCAGCAGTTTTTGGGAAAGCAATCAGCCCCAGCATTTT CASSFWESNQPQHF
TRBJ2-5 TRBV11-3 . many TGTGCCAGCAGCTTAGAGTTAACTACCCAGTACTTC CASSLELTTQYF
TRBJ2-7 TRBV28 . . TGTGCCAGCAGTTTAGACTACGGGGGTACCTACGAGCAGTACTTC CASSLDYGGTYEQYF
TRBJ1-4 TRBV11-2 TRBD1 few TGTGCCAGCAGACGCCGGACAGGGCTTAATGAAAAACTGTTTTTT CASRRRTGLNEKLFF
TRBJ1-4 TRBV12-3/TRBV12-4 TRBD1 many TGTGCCAGCAGGGCGGGACAGGGGAATGAAAAACTGTTTTTT CASRAGQGNEKLFF
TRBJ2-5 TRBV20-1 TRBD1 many TGCAGTGCTCTTACAGGGGGCCCAATCCAAGAGACCCAGTACTTC CSALTGGPIQETQYF
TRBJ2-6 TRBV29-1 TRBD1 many TGCAGCGTTGAAGTGGCCGGGACAGGGGTCGCCGGGGCCAACGTCCTGACTTTC CSVEVAGTGVAGANVLTF
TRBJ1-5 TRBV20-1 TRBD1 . TGCAGTGCTAGAGATAATCAGGGCAGGGGGTCCGGGCAGCCCCAGCATTTT CSARDNQGRGSGQPQHF
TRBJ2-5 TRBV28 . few TGTGCCACCACCTTAGGGGTTTACCAAGAGACCCAGTACTTC CATTLGVYQETQYF
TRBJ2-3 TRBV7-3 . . TGTGCCAGCAGCTTAGGACAAACTACGGATACGCAGTATTTT CASSLGQTTDTQYF
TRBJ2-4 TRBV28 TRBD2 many TGTGCCAGCAGCCCCGGGGGGGCGGGCAAAAACATTCAGTACTTC CASSPGGAGKNIQYF
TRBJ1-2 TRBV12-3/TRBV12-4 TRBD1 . TGTGCCAGCACCGGTACAGGGGACTATGGCTACACCTTC CASTGTGDYGYTF
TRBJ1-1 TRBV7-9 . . TGTGCCAGCAGGGTGAGGGTTGGCGACACTGAAGCTTTCTTT CASRVRVGDTEAFF
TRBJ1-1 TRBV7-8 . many TGTGCCAGCAGCCCCCTCGTTTCAGGGGACACTGAAGCTTTCTTT CASSPLVSGDTEAFF
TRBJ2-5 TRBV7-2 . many TGTGCCAGCAGCCCCCCCGGACTCATGTACCAAGAGACCCAGTACTTC CASSPPGLMYQETQYF
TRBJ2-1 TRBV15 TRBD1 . TGTGCCACCAGCAGAGATTTGGGGACAGGGCTCCACAATGAGCAGTTCTTC CATSRDLGTGLHNEQFF
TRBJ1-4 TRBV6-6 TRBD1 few TGTGCCAGCAGTCCGATTATGACAGGGTCGGCAATAACTAATGAAAAACTGTTTTTT CASSPIMTGSAITNEKLFF
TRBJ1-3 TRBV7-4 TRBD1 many TGTGCCACTAGGAGGCAGGGGGGCGGAAACACCATATATTTT CATRRQGGGNTIYF
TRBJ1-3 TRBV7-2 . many TGTGCCAGCAGCTTAGCGTCCGGGGGCAGTGGAAACACCATATATTTT CASSLASGGSGNTIYF